Following are 18 T cell receptor beta chains from one sample sequenced in a study of T cell responses to AZD1222 COVID-19 vaccine. Profiling relied on immunoSEQ multiplex PCR, and the TCRdb table lists in-frame clones only, not all of them. The sample has approximately 150,000 clones; about 92% are singletons. Sample: peripheral blood, taken on day 0 of AZD1222 vaccination. The receptors stem from an adult in good health.

This clone was seen a single time. The CDR3 protein is CSVGRMTGGRRETQYF. For the CDR3, the DNA is TGCAGCGTTGGGAGAATGACAGGGGGCAGGAGGGAGACCCAGTACTTC. This rearrangement joins TRBV29-1 to TRBJ2-5; TRBD1 agrees at 10 bases. Germline loops: CDR1 SQVTM, CDR2 ANQGSEA. There are 16 residues in the CDR3. Unmatched junction bases numbered 13, after V lost 4 bases and J lost 5 bases.

The rearrangement joins TRBV3-1 (or the pseudogene TRBV3-2) to TRBJ1-2, with 7 bases fitting TRBD1. This CDR3 has 16 amino acids. V dropped 1 base and J dropped 1; count of bases not matched to a gene: 6. The V gene's germline CDR1 is LGHDT and CDR2 YNNKEL (reference sequence). The CDR3 sequence: CASSQVAGGGNYGYTF. The CDR3, as DNA: TGTGCCAGCAGCCAAGTAGCAGGGGGAGGTAACTATGGCTACACCTTC.

This clone occurred once. The chain combines TRBV9 with TRBJ2-7, with unresolved D. CDR1 is SGDLS, CDR2 YYNGEE, per germline. The ends were cut back, 0 bases at V and 3 bases at J, with 7 bases in the middle. The CDR3 runs to 13 residues. The CDR3 DNA sequence: TGTGCCAGCAGCGTAGCCCCTAACTACGAGCAGTACTTC. This translates into CASSVAPNYEQYF.

The rearrangement links TRBV3-1 (or the pseudogene TRBV3-2) to TRBJ1-1, with D unclear. This CDR3 comprises 14 residues. CDR1 and CDR2 from the germline V gene are LGHDT and YNNKEL (reference sequence). Trimming took 3 bases from V and 0 from J, leaving 8 bases between them. The CDR3 here is CASSQVAVNTEAFF. The CDR3 nucleotides are TGTGCCAGCAGCCAGGTGGCCGTGAACACTGAAGCTTTCTTT.

CDR3 loop: CASSLGEGNYGYTF. CDR3 DNA: TGTGCCAGCAGCTTAGGAGAGGGAAACTATGGCTACACCTTC. The J gene is TRBJ1-2, the V gene TRBV7-6; D not certain. CDR1 is SGHVS, CDR2 FNYEAQ, per germline. CDR3 size: 14 residues. The V end was cut by 1 base, the J end by 2 bases, with 8 bases between. Together with reference TRBV7-6 and TRBJ1-2, the CDR3 gives the full variable domain: GAGVSQSPRYKVTKRGQDVALRCDPISGHVSLYWYRQALGQGPEFLTYFNYEAQQDKSGLPNDRFSAERPEGSISTLTIQRTEQRDSAMYRCASSLGEGNYGYTFGSGTRLTVV.

As DNA, the CDR3 is TGTGCCAGCAGCCCGAGGGGTTCTTGGCAGCCCCAGCATTTT. It translates to CASSPRGSWQPQHF. The chain employs TRBV9 and TRBJ1-5; TRBD1 is a possible D gene (5 bases). The CDR3 runs 14 residues. Germline V gene lookup returns CDR1 SGDLS and CDR2 YYNGEE. V gave up 4 bases and J gave up 7 bases, with 15 bases separating them. Drawing the rest from reference TRBV9 and TRBJ1-5, the complete variable domain is DSGVTQTPKHLITATGQRVTLRCSPRSGDLSVYWYQQSLDQGLQFLIQYYNGEERAKGNILERFSAQQFPDLHSELNLSSLELGDSALYFCASSPRGSWQPQHFGDGTRLSIL.

The V gene is TRBV9, the J gene TRBJ2-5; D remains unclear. CDR3 length equals 13 residues. The germline gives CDR1 SGDLS, CDR2 YYNGEE. Between the trimmed V and J ends, which lost 2 bases and 2 bases, there was a span of 7 bases. As DNA, the CDR3 is TGTGCCAGCAGCGTCCTAGATCAAGAGACCCAGTACTTC. Protein product: CASSVLDQETQYF.

The V and J genes are TRBV28 and TRBJ1-3, with a weak D call TRBD1 (6 bases). The CDR3 spans 15 residues. Germline V gives CDR1 MDHEN, CDR2 SYDVKM. Trimming removed 4 bases at V and 0 bases at J, with 10 bases between. CDR3 nucleotide sequence: TGTGCCAGCAGTTCGGGGGGCGGCTCTGGAAACACCATATATTTT. Amino acids: CASSSGGGSGNTIYF.

The rearrangement joins TRBV2 to TRBJ1-4, with D tentatively TRBD1 (6 bases). The CDR3 is 14 amino acids. V lost 6 bases and J lost 3, with 11 bases in between. Germline CDR1 and CDR2: SNHLY and FYNNEI. The CDR3 region has the DNA TGTGCCAGCAGGAACAGGGCTTCTAATGAAAAACTGTTTTTT. The encoded protein is CASRNRASNEKLFF.

V usage is TRBV19 and J usage is TRBJ1-2, with D possibly being TRBD1 (5 bases). The CDR3 has 14 amino acids. Germline lookup yields CDR1 LNHDA and CDR2 SQIVND (reference sequence). Trimming cost V 7 bases and J 4 bases, with 16 bases left between them. The CDR3 region has the DNA TGTGCCAGTATGTACCCGGGACCCCTCTATGGCTACACCTTC. Its protein product is CASMYPGPLYGYTF.

The chain is built from TRBV19 and TRBJ1-2, with D perhaps TRBD1 (5 bases). The CDR3 is made up of 14 amino acids. The germline V and J ends were trimmed by 11 bases and 4 bases, with 20 bases remaining between them. CDR1 and CDR2 from the germline V gene are LNHDA and SQIVND (reference sequence). The CDR3 region has the DNA TGTGCCGGCCGACAGCCCCCGGATATCTATGGCTACACCTTC. Its translation: CAGRQPPDIYGYTF.

The chain links TRBV10-3 to TRBJ2-1, with D tentatively TRBD1 or TRBD2 (5 bases each). Germline CDR1 ENHRY, CDR2 SYGVKD. The CDR3 has 13 residues. Trimming removed 7 bases at V and 4 bases at J, with 11 bases between. The CDR3 reads CAITRDEYNEQFF. The DNA of the CDR3 is TGTGCCATCACCAGGGACGAGTACAATGAGCAGTTCTTC.

V usage is TRBV4-3 and J usage is TRBJ1-3; a weak D match, TRBD1 (6 bases). The V end lost 0 bases, the J end lost 1 base, and 10 bases lay between the germline ends. CDR3 size: 16 residues. Germline values: CDR1 LGHNA, CDR2 YSLEER. CDR3 sequence: CASSQDTGFSGNTIYF. The CDR3 DNA reads TGCGCCAGCAGCCAAGATACAGGGTTTTCTGGAAACACCATATATTTT.

This clone has just one count. The chain is built from TRBV15 and TRBJ2-4, with TRBD2 identical over 16 bases. Germline CDR1 and CDR2: LNHNV and YYDKDF (reference sequence). This CDR3 has 16 amino acids. V lost 4 bases and J lost 9; bases outside the gene matches: 6. CDR3: CATSTGLAGGPAIQYF. CDR3 bases: TGTGCCACCAGCACGGGACTAGCGGGGGGGCCAGCCATTCAGTACTTC.

V is TRBV18 and J is TRBJ1-4; D uncertain. Trimming removed 2 bases at V and 5 bases at J, with 15 bases between. The length of the CDR3 is 16 residues. Germline loops: CDR1 KGHSH, CDR2 LQKENI. The CDR3 is CASSPSRRGENEKLFF. The CDR3 DNA follows: TGTGCCAGCTCACCAAGTCGGCGTGGGGAAAATGAAAAACTGTTTTTT.

The chain employs TRBV5-1 and TRBJ2-7; 9 bases agree with TRBD1. Germline loops: CDR1 SGHRS, CDR2 YFSETQ. The ends lost 4 bases at V and 5 bases at J; junction bases unmatched: 13. This CDR3 comprises 16 residues. The CDR3 region is CASSTGQGTDIDEQYF. DNA for the CDR3: TGCGCCAGCAGCACCGGACAGGGGACCGATATCGACGAGCAGTACTTC. Drawing the rest from reference TRBV5-1 and TRBJ2-7, the complete variable domain is KAGVTQTPRYLIKTRGQQVTLSCSPISGHRSVSWYQQTPGQGLQFLFEYFSETQRNKGNFPGRFSGRQFSNSRSEMNVSTLELGDSALYLCASSTGQGTDIDEQYFGPGTRLTVT.

The CDR3 sequence is CASSQDGGLRSEPQHF. Written as DNA, the CDR3 is TGTGCCAGCAGCCAAGATGGTGGCCTCAGAAGTGAGCCCCAGCATTTT. The chain employs TRBV3-1 (or the pseudogene TRBV3-2) and TRBJ1-5; D unclear. From germline, CDR1 is LGHDT and CDR2 YNNKEL (reference sequence). The CDR3 length is 16 residues. V gave up 0 bases and J gave up 8 bases, with 17 bases separating them.

The chain couples TRBV5-1 to TRBJ2-2; TRBD1 aligns across 9 bases. CDR3 length: 24 residues. The trim removed 4 bases at V and 4 bases at J, leaving 32 bases unmatched. Per the germline V gene, CDR1 is SGHRS and CDR2 is YFSETQ. The CDR3 region is CASSPTTPQYRGRSTSVSTGELFF. The CDR3 DNA reads TGCGCCAGCAGCCCAACAACCCCCCAGTACAGGGGGCGTAGTACTAGCGTTTCCACCGGGGAGCTGTTTTTT.